The sequence of this T cell receptor (beta chain) was determined in a study of shared clonotypes between healthy human individuals. Study background: Each donor's CD4 naive and CD4 memory cells filled three plates apiece, CD8 naive two, and CD8 memory one. General observations from the study: Measured sharing among donors was expected to vary with sequencing depth. Sharing across several donors was seen in 4% to 5.5% of naive CD4 clonotypes.

CD45RO negativity and positive selection for CCR7 defined naive CD8 cells, a population that excluded terminally differentiated effector memory CD45RA+ cells. Profiled with immunoSEQ multiplex PCR; TCRdb holds only in-frame clones, not every one. The repertoire holds about 800,000 clones, just over 95% seen once, with 0.2% to 0.25% in the top ten. The CDR3 runs to 16 residues. Germline V lookup: CDR1 SGHVS, CDR2 FNYEAQ. Trimming removed 4 bases at V and 3 bases at J, with 16 bases between. This clone was seen a single time. Its cognate antigen is unknown. This sequence originates from a man under 40 in good health. The sample was naive CD8+ T cells sorted from blood. The rearrangement links TRBV7-6 to TRBJ2-1; a weak D match, TRBD1 (5 bases). The CDR3 sequence: CASSSTPGSGYNEQFF. Written as DNA, the CDR3 is TGTGCCAGCAGCTCCACGCCAGGGTCGGGCTACAATGAGCAGTTCTTC.